These T cell receptor beta chains were read from a single sample in a study of blood T cell repertoires in COVID-19. This table comes from immunoSEQ multiplex PCR, and its TCRdb copy is limited to in-frame clones, with some not included. Of about 240,000 clones listed, about nine tenths are singletons. The source material was peripheral blood. These receptors were obtained from a man in his sixties who had recovered from COVID-19. The CDR3 runs from the conserved cysteine through the conserved F or W. Where a row states a size, it is once, few, many or the class of an expanded clone; other rows omit it.

J gene: TRBJ1-1; V gene: TRBV9; CDR3 length: 12; clone size: once; CDR3 protein: CASGRGNTEAFF
J gene: TRBJ1-1; V gene: TRBV4-1; CDR3 length: 16; clone size: -; CDR3 protein: CASSQGRGNLNTEAFF
J gene: TRBJ1-3; V gene: TRBV4-1; CDR3 length: 14; clone size: -; CDR3 protein: CASSQDQGRNTIYF
J gene: TRBJ2-7; V gene: TRBV6-6; CDR3 length: 14; clone size: -; CDR3 protein: CASSNPSGGYEQYF
J gene: TRBJ1-5; V gene: TRBV2; CDR3 length: 13; clone size: -; CDR3 protein: CASAGIFNQPQHF
J gene: TRBJ2-3; V gene: TRBV18; CDR3 length: 15; clone size: -; CDR3 protein: CASFETGGRTDTQYF
J gene: TRBJ1-5; V gene: TRBV24-1; CDR3 length: 17; clone size: once; CDR3 protein: CATSRGGSGYSNQPQHF
J gene: TRBJ1-2; V gene: TRBV3-1/TRBV3-2; CDR3 length: 14; clone size: -; CDR3 protein: CASSQVVLDSGYTF
J gene: TRBJ1-1; V gene: TRBV11-2; CDR3 length: 15; clone size: -; CDR3 protein: CASTSGKGWDTEAFF
J gene: TRBJ2-2; V gene: TRBV6-5; CDR3 length: 14; clone size: -; CDR3 protein: CASRQPTGTGELFF
J gene: TRBJ2-7; V gene: TRBV3-1/TRBV3-2; CDR3 length: 13; clone size: -; CDR3 protein: CASSHPGSREQYF
J gene: TRBJ2-5; V gene: TRBV27; CDR3 length: 11; clone size: -; CDR3 protein: CASSLGETQYF
J gene: TRBJ2-5; V gene: TRBV11-2; CDR3 length: 15; clone size: -; CDR3 protein: CASSLEGQAQETQYF
J gene: TRBJ1-2; V gene: TRBV5-1; CDR3 length: 13; clone size: -; CDR3 protein: CASGPGQVNGYTF
J gene: TRBJ2-3; V gene: TRBV11-2; CDR3 length: 16; clone size: -; CDR3 protein: CASSLRGDRYTDTQYF
J gene: TRBJ1-4; V gene: TRBV19; CDR3 length: 13; clone size: -; CDR3 protein: CASSPLLNEKLFF
J gene: TRBJ2-2; V gene: TRBV18; CDR3 length: 17; clone size: -; CDR3 protein: CASSPRAQQGSTGELFF
J gene: TRBJ1-2; V gene: TRBV30; CDR3 length: 15; clone size: -; CDR3 protein: CALPTGTGSNYGYTF
J gene: TRBJ2-3; V gene: TRBV5-1; CDR3 length: 15; clone size: few; CDR3 protein: CASSPQGLGPDTQYF
J gene: TRBJ2-7; V gene: TRBV18; CDR3 length: 12; clone size: -; CDR3 protein: CASSPDRYEQYF
J gene: TRBJ2-1; V gene: TRBV6-5; CDR3 length: 11; clone size: once; CDR3 protein: CASRRGYEQFF
J gene: TRBJ2-2; V gene: TRBV24-1; CDR3 length: 12; clone size: -; CDR3 protein: CATSDFSGELFF
J gene: TRBJ2-7; V gene: TRBV6-5; CDR3 length: 14; clone size: -; CDR3 protein: CASRLYRGRIEQYF
J gene: TRBJ1-3; V gene: TRBV19; CDR3 length: 14; clone size: -; CDR3 protein: CASSTGGTGHTIYF
J gene: TRBJ1-1; V gene: TRBV5-6; CDR3 length: 15; clone size: -; CDR3 protein: CASSSGDRGDTEAFF
J gene: TRBJ1-1; V gene: TRBV7-2; CDR3 length: 17; clone size: -; CDR3 protein: CASSLRPNDRVATEAFF
J gene: TRBJ1-6; V gene: TRBV28; CDR3 length: 17; clone size: once; CDR3 protein: CASTSGGGTGLNSPLHF
J gene: TRBJ1-4; V gene: TRBV3-1/TRBV3-2; CDR3 length: 15; clone size: once; CDR3 protein: CARSRGGADGEKLFF
J gene: TRBJ2-7; V gene: TRBV30; CDR3 length: 14; clone size: -; CDR3 protein: CAWSVGLAGGKQYF
J gene: TRBJ2-4; V gene: TRBV24-1; CDR3 length: 18; clone size: -; CDR3 protein: CATSDHPTAGTARNIQYF
J gene: TRBJ1-1; V gene: TRBV6-5; CDR3 length: 13; clone size: few; CDR3 protein: CASSYEEYTEAFF
J gene: TRBJ1-5; V gene: TRBV5-1; CDR3 length: 15; clone size: once; CDR3 protein: CASSPDPGLNQPQHF
J gene: TRBJ1-5; V gene: TRBV5-6; CDR3 length: 16; clone size: -; CDR3 protein: CASSLARQGVNQPQHF
J gene: TRBJ2-5; V gene: TRBV11-2; CDR3 length: 17; clone size: -; CDR3 protein: CASSLVGGPGGAETQYF
J gene: TRBJ1-2; V gene: TRBV4-2; CDR3 length: 16; clone size: -; CDR3 protein: CASSQEGDRGRLGYTF
J gene: TRBJ1-4; V gene: TRBV29-1; CDR3 length: 14; clone size: -; CDR3 protein: CSVRFRGPNEKLFF
J gene: TRBJ2-2; V gene: TRBV7-7; CDR3 length: 15; clone size: -; CDR3 protein: CASSLGTGGHGELFF
J gene: TRBJ2-7; V gene: TRBV5-5; CDR3 length: 14; clone size: -; CDR3 protein: CASSLAPVIYEQYF
J gene: TRBJ1-4; V gene: TRBV5-5; CDR3 length: 19; clone size: -; CDR3 protein: CASSLNLGPQIPLYEKLFF
J gene: TRBJ1-5; V gene: TRBV9; CDR3 length: 15; clone size: once; CDR3 protein: CASSVGTGGNQPQHF
J gene: TRBJ1-5; V gene: TRBV10-3; CDR3 length: 14; clone size: -; CDR3 protein: CAISEGQGRQPQHF
J gene: TRBJ2-3; V gene: TRBV11-3; CDR3 length: 12; clone size: -; CDR3 protein: CASSLGADTQYF
J gene: TRBJ2-5; V gene: TRBV5-1; CDR3 length: 16; clone size: -; CDR3 protein: CASSPSGLAGFETQYF
J gene: TRBJ1-5; V gene: TRBV14; CDR3 length: 16; clone size: few; CDR3 protein: CASSHLGQALNQPQHF
J gene: TRBJ2-3; V gene: TRBV7-9; CDR3 length: 16; clone size: once; CDR3 protein: CASSFGGGRGTDTQYF
J gene: TRBJ2-3; V gene: TRBV27; CDR3 length: 15; clone size: -; CDR3 protein: CASRARDRARDTQYF
J gene: TRBJ1-5; V gene: TRBV6-6; CDR3 length: 14; clone size: few; CDR3 protein: CASSYLVGGQPQHF
J gene: TRBJ1-4; V gene: TRBV6-6; CDR3 length: 16; clone size: -; CDR3 protein: CASSYRGPATNEKLFF
J gene: TRBJ2-1; V gene: TRBV9; CDR3 length: 14; clone size: -; CDR3 protein: CASSVGGSANEQFF
J gene: TRBJ1-3; V gene: TRBV5-1; CDR3 length: 14; clone size: once; CDR3 protein: CASSFGGSGNTIYF
J gene: TRBJ1-1; V gene: TRBV29-1; CDR3 length: 12; clone size: -; CDR3 protein: CSWGQGDTEAFF
J gene: TRBJ1-5; V gene: TRBV12-5; CDR3 length: 16; clone size: -; CDR3 protein: CASGFGQDYSNQPQHF
J gene: TRBJ1-6; V gene: TRBV5-5; CDR3 length: 15; clone size: -; CDR3 protein: CASSFGQGYNSPLHF